A single T cell receptor (beta chain) is shown here with its context. Its specificity is not known. Some clones are missing from TCRdb's copy, which holds only in-frame ones; the method was immunoSEQ multiplex PCR. Of some 520,000 clones in the sample, 87% were seen once. The record originates from a study of Ad26.COV2.S vaccination and SARS-CoV-2 variants. Study context: Donor participated within the Ad26.COV2.S arm of the COV1001 trial.

Study conclusions and caveats: People who got the vaccine or the placebo had similar non-spike TCR breadth. Total T cell responses, in the TCR breadth and depth analyses, may have been underestimated.

Treatment reported: some 19 received Ad26.COV2.S at low or high dose, single or two shots; roughly five received placebo; per-sample allocation not given. Sample collection was performed on day 63 after the first vaccine or placebo injection. Expression of Wuhan-strain SARS-CoV-2 spike came from the Ad26 vector that formed the vaccine. The receptor was isolated from a person aged 18-65 years who received the Ad26.COV2.S COVID-19 vaccine or a placebo. The specimen comprised peripheral blood, sampled in a trial of Ad26.COV2.S vaccine versus placebo.

CDR3 region: CASSPGGTTITDTQYF. DNA of the CDR3: TGTGCCAGCAGCCCCGGGGGGACCACGATCACAGATACGCAGTATTTT. The genes are TRBV9 and TRBJ2-3, with 7 bases fitting TRBD2. Germline assignment: CDR1 SGDLS and CDR2 YYNGEE. V shed 4 bases and J 2 bases; nucleotides not matched to a gene: 10. The CDR3 length is 16 residues.